This is a list of T cell receptor beta chains from one sample in a study of cytomegalovirus exposure and HLA in healthy donors. Sequencing used immunoSEQ multiplex PCR; TCRdb keeps in-frame clones, though not all of them. The sample holds about 190,000 clones, roughly 82% seen once. Source material: PBMCs. The source of these receptors is a woman between 50 and 59 years old in good health and CMV-seropositive. CDR3s include the opening cysteine and the closing phenylalanine or tryptophan. The D gene is left open where the match is weak. Not every row has a clone size; where given, it reads once, few, many or a size class.

>TRBV7-2|.|TRBJ2-1|.
CASSLEAGSRNEQFF
TGTGCCAGCAGCTTAGAAGCGGGCAGCAGGAATGAGCAGTTCTTC
>TRBV10-3|.|TRBJ2-5|.
CAIRAPAESTQYF
TGTGCCATCAGGGCCCCAGCGGAATCGACCCAGTACTTC
>TRBV6-1|.|TRBJ1-6|TRBD1
CASRQGDNSPLHF
TGTGCCAGCAGGCAGGGGGATAATTCACCCCTCCACTTT
>TRBV11-2|.|TRBJ2-7|TRBD2
CASSLGLASYEQYF
TGTGCCAGCAGCTTAGGACTAGCTTCCTACGAGCAGTACTTC
>TRBV6-5|once|TRBJ1-1|.
CASSERGTEAFF
TGTGCCAGCAGTGAAAGAGGGACTGAAGCTTTCTTT
>TRBV7-8|.|TRBJ1-2|.
CASSLTTGSFGYTF
TGTGCCAGCAGCCTCACCACAGGGTCCTTTGGCTACACCTTC
>TRBV5-4|.|TRBJ2-1|TRBD1
CASSLGPGTGGPEQFF
TGTGCCAGCAGCTTGGGCCCCGGGACAGGGGGCCCCGAGCAGTTCTTC
>TRBV9|once|TRBJ2-7|.
CASSGGTSYEQYF
TGTGCCAGCAGCGGGGGGACTTCCTACGAGCAGTACTTC
>TRBV27|once|TRBJ1-1|.
CASSFNDPGRGSEAFF
TGTGCCAGCAGTTTCAATGACCCCGGAAGGGGATCTGAAGCTTTCTTT
>TRBV19|.|TRBJ1-1|.
CASRTTTRNTEAFF
TGTGCCAGTAGGACGACTACCCGGAACACTGAAGCTTTCTTT
>TRBV18|.|TRBJ2-4|.
CASSPQGLGFKNIQYF
TGTGCCAGCTCACCGCAGGGACTGGGCTTCAAAAACATTCAGTACTTC
>TRBV19|.|TRBJ2-7|TRBD1
CASGVTGGSYEQYF
TGTGCCAGTGGGGTGACAGGGGGCTCCTACGAGCAGTACTTC
>TRBV6-1|.|TRBJ1-5|.
CASSSAGSFQPQHF
TGTGCCAGCAGTTCGGCAGGGTCGTTTCAGCCCCAGCATTTT
>TRBV7-9|.|TRBJ2-7|TRBD1
CASSKTGGVDEQYF
TGTGCCAGCAGTAAAACAGGGGGAGTCGACGAGCAGTACTTC
>TRBV5-1|.|TRBJ2-7|.
CASSYKSGNGYEQYF
TGCGCCAGCAGTTATAAATCGGGGAACGGCTACGAGCAGTACTTC
>TRBV7-9|.|TRBJ1-2|TRBD1
CSSSGTGGYGYTF
TGTTCCAGCAGCGGGACAGGGGGCTATGGCTACACCTTC
>TRBV9|few|TRBJ2-3|TRBD2
CASSVDGAGGSTDTQYF
TGTGCCAGCAGCGTAGACGGGGCGGGGGGAAGCACAGATACGCAGTATTTT
>TRBV6-1|.|TRBJ2-5|.
CAHSQGSPTETQYF
TGTGCCCATTCCCAGGGGTCCCCTACGGAGACCCAGTACTTC
>TRBV18|.|TRBJ2-1|TRBD1
CASSPGDRGLRSSYNEQFF
TGTGCCAGCTCACCAGGGGACAGGGGGCTTCGAAGCTCCTACAATGAGCAGTTCTTC
>TRBV18|.|TRBJ1-1|TRBD1
CASSPAVSGQGVEAFF
TGTGCCAGCTCACCGGCCGTATCCGGACAGGGGGTTGAGGCTTTCTTT
>TRBV4-1|.|TRBJ1-4|.
CASSKQGSNEKLFF
TGCGCCAGCAGCAAGCAGGGATCGAATGAAAAACTGTTTTTT
>TRBV11-3|few|TRBJ2-1|.
CASSLGSYGEQFF
TGTGCCAGCAGCTTAGGTAGTTATGGTGAGCAGTTCTTC
>TRBV14|.|TRBJ1-2|.
CASSLAEGWNYGYTF
TGTGCCAGCAGCCTAGCGGAGGGGTGGAACTATGGCTACACCTTC
>TRBV6-1|.|TRBJ2-7|.
CASIEREIGGEQYF
TGTGCCAGCATCGAACGGGAGATAGGCGGCGAGCAGTACTTC
>TRBV6-1|.|TRBJ2-2|.
CASSEEGQGYTGELFF
TGTGCCAGCAGTGAAGAGGGGCAGGGATACACCGGGGAGCTGTTTTTT
>TRBV7-2|.|TRBJ1-1|.
CASSRGLGPGTEAFF
TGTGCCAGCAGCCGGGGGTTAGGTCCTGGCACTGAAGCTTTCTTT
>TRBV6-5|.|TRBJ2-1|TRBD1
CASRQQGLPYNEQFF
TGTGCCAGCAGGCAACAGGGGCTCCCCTACAATGAGCAGTTCTTC
>TRBV20-1|few|TRBJ2-5|TRBD2
CSALAEETQYF
TGCAGTGCACTAGCGGAAGAGACCCAGTACTTC
>TRBV29-1|.|TRBJ1-2|.
CSVDTVGYGYTF
TGCAGCGTCGACACGGTCGGCTATGGCTACACCTTC
>TRBV18|.|TRBJ2-5|TRBD2
CASSPPTSRETQYF
TGTGCCAGCTCACCACCGACTAGCCGTGAGACCCAGTACTTC
>TRBV7-2|.|TRBJ2-5|.
CASSLGVSQETQYF
TGTGCCAGCAGCTTAGGAGTCTCCCAAGAGACCCAGTACTTC
>TRBV5-4|once|TRBJ2-7|TRBD1
CASSLEQGGYYEQYF
TGTGCCAGCAGCTTGGAACAGGGGGGCTACTACGAGCAGTACTTC
>TRBV4-1|.|TRBJ2-7|.
CASSQDNPRGIYEQYF
TGCGCCAGCAGCCAAGATAACCCTAGGGGGATCTACGAGCAGTACTTC
>TRBV10-2|.|TRBJ1-6|TRBD1
CASADRENSPLHF
TGCGCCAGCGCAGACAGGGAGAATTCACCCCTCCACTTT
>TRBV11-1|.|TRBJ2-3|TRBD2
CASSFGTSKAADTQYF
TGTGCCAGCAGCTTCGGGACTAGCAAGGCAGCAGATACGCAGTATTTT
>TRBV6-5|.|TRBJ1-6|TRBD1
CASHRTGDNSPLHF
TGTGCCAGCCACAGGACAGGGGATAATTCACCCCTCCACTTT
>TRBV27|.|TRBJ2-5|.
CASRSSETQYF
TGTGCCAGCAGGTCTAGCGAGACCCAGTACTTC
>TRBV5-6|.|TRBJ1-1|.
CASSLVGAQKNTEAFF
TGTGCCAGCAGCTTGGTTGGGGCCCAGAAGAACACTGAAGCTTTCTTT
>TRBV7-6|.|TRBJ1-1|.
CASSPGYKMNTEAFF
TGTGCCAGCAGCCCAGGGTACAAAATGAACACTGAAGCTTTCTTT
>TRBV5-6|.|TRBJ1-3|TRBD1
CASSLLRRGNTIYF
TGTGCCAGCAGCTTGCTGCGCAGGGGGAACACCATATATTTT